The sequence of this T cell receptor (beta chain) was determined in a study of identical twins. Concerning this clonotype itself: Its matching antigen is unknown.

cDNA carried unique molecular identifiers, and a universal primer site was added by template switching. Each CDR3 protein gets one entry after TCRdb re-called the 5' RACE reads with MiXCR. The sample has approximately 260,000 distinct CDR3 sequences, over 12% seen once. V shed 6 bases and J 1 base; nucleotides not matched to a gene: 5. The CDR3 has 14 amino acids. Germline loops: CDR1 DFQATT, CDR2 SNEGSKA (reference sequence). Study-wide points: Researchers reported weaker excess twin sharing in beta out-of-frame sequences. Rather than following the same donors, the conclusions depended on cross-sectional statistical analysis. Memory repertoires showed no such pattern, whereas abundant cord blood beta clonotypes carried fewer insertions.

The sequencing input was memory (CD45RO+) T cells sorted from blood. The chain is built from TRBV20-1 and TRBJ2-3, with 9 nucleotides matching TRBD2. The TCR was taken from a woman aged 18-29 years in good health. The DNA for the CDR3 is TGCAGTGCCATTAGCGGGAGCGGCACAGATACGCAGTATTTT. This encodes CSAISGSGTDTQYF.